Here is one TCR beta chain with its context. No antigen is known for it. No base-level quality is on record; no much larger clone is a single base apart. This sample stems from a study of control samples from healthy donors and cancer patients (TCRdb year 2020). Library creation used the immunoSEQ multiplex PCR assay. In its TCRdb copy, this immuneACCESS table keeps in-frame sequences only and misses some clones. Where compared with another copy, unresolved V genes explain less than half of these, and the others have no known cause. The sample contains 150,000 to 200,000 clones, 91% of them found a single time. The ten largest clones capture over 1.2% of the sample. CDR1 and CDR2 are read off the germline V gene as SGHTA and FQGNSA. V trim: 2 bases; J trim: 2 bases; unmatched bases: 4. The CDR3, from cysteine to phenylalanine, totals 16 residues. CDR3 DNA only is kept here, 48 bases in frame from base 1.

The sample taken for sequencing was blood. The TCR comes from a woman aged 30 to 39 in good health. The sequence links TRBV7-2 to TRBJ2-5, and TRBD1 matches 11 of the central bases. The encoded CDR3 is CASSLSGTGGQETQYF. The DNA is as follows: TGTGCCAGCAGCTTATCAGGGACAGGGGGGCAAGAGACCCAGTACTTC.